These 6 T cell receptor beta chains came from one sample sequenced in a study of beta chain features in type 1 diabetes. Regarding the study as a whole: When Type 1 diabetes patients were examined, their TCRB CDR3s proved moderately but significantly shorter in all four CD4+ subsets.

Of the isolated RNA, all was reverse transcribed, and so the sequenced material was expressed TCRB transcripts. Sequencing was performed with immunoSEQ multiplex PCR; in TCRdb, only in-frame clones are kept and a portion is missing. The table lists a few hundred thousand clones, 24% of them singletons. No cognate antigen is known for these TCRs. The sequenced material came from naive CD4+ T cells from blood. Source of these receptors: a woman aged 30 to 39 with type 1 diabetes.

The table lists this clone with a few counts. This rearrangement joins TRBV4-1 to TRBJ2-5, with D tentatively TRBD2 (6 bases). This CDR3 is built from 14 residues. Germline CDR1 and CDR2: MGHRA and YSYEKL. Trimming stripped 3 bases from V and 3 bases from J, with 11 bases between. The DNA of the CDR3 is TGCGCCAGCAGCCAGGGAGAGCGGGAAGAGACCCAGTACTTC. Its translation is CASSQGEREETQYF.

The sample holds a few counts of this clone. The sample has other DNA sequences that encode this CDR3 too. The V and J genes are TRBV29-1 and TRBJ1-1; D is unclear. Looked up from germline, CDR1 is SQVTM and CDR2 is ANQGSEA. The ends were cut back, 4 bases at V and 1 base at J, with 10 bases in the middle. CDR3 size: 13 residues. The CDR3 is CSVGRRPNTEAFF. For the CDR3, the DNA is TGCAGCGTTGGGAGGAGACCGAACACTGAAGCTTTCTTT.

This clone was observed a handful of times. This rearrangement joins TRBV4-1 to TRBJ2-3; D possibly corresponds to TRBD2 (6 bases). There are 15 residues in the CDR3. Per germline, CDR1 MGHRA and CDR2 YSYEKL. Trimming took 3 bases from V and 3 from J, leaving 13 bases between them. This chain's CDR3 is CASSHPARGTDTQYF. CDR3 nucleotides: TGCGCCAGCAGCCATCCGGCCCGGGGGACAGATACGCAGTATTTT.

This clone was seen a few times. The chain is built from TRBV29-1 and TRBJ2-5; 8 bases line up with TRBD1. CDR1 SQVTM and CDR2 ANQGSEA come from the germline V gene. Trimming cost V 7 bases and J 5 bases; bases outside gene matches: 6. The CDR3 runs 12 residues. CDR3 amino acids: CSEGQGSETQYF. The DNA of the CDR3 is TGCAGCGAAGGACAGGGTTCGGAGACCCAGTACTTC.

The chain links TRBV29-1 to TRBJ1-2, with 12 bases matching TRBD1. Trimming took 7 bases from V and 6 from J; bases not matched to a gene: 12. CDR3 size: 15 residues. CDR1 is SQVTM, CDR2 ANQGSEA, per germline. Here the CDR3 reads CSASGGQGAMDGYTF. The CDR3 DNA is TGCAGCGCCTCAGGGGGACAGGGGGCAATGGATGGCTACACCTTC.

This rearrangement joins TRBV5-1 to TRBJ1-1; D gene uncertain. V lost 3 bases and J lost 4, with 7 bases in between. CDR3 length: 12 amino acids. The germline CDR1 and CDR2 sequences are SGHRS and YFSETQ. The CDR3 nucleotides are TGCGCCAGCAGCTCCCGAGGCACTGAAGCTTTCTTT. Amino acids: CASSSRGTEAFF.